A single sample gave rise to the 17 T cell receptor beta chains below, sequenced in a study of persistence of HIV-infected CD4 T cells. An overlapping HIV-1 Gag peptide pool stimulated these cells at 1 ug/peptide/mL. CD4+ T cells upregulating both CD40 ligand and CD69 were sorted as responding cells. The libraries were made with immunoSEQ version 4 in survey mode. Here immunoSEQ multiplex PCR was the method, and the copy in TCRdb shows in-frame clones only, minus some. This sample yields some 23,000 clones, of which roughly 70% are seen a single time; approximately 1.7% belongs to the top ten. No antigens are known for them. Sample: CD4+ T cells sorted from PBMCs after approximately 19-hour stimulation, taken from a patient who received antiretroviral therapy. These receptors were obtained from an adult man with HIV who was CMV-seropositive.

This clone turned up a few times. This chain uses TRBV3-1 (or the pseudogene TRBV3-2) with TRBJ2-5; tentative D call: TRBD2 (6 bases). The CDR3 consists of 14 residues. Trimming took 1 base from V and 3 from J, leaving 9 bases between them. Germline V gives CDR1 LGHDT, CDR2 YNNKEL (reference sequence). As DNA, the CDR3 is TGTGCCAGCAGCCAAGGGGCGGGAAAAGAGACCCAGTACTTC. Protein sequence: CASSQGAGKETQYF.

This clone was seen a few times. V gene TRBV18 combines with J gene TRBJ1-4, with D perhaps matching TRBD1 (6 bases). This CDR3 spans 14 amino acids. The germline V gene has CDR1 KGHSH and CDR2 LQKENI. Trimming took off 5 bases at V and 4 bases at J, with 11 bases between the two ends. CDR3 region: CASSSRTDNEKLFF. Written as DNA, the CDR3 is TGTGCCAGCTCATCCAGGACAGATAATGAAAAACTGTTTTTT. Full variable domain (rest looked up from reference TRBV18 and TRBJ1-4): NAGVMQNPRHLVRRRGQEARLRCSPMKGHSHVYWYRQLPEEGLKFMVYLQKENIIDESGMPKERFSAEFPKEGPSILRIQQVVRGDSAAYFCASSSRTDNEKLFFGSGTQLSVL.

The chain couples TRBV12-3 or TRBV12-4 to TRBJ1-6, with D unclear. This CDR3 contains 13 residues. V was shortened by 3 bases and J by 6 bases, with 6 bases between the two germline ends. DNA for the CDR3: TGTGCCAGCAGTTTTCAGGTTAATTCACCCCTCCACTTT. Protein product: CASSFQVNSPLHF.

This chain connects TRBV5-5 to TRBJ2-2; a possible D gene is TRBD1 (6 bases). The germline V gene has CDR1 SGHKS and CDR2 YYEKEE (reference sequence). The CDR3 runs to 16 residues. The ends were cut back, 0 bases at V and 4 bases at J, with 13 bases in the middle. The CDR3 reads CASSLDPQGTTGELFF. CDR3 nucleotides: TGTGCCAGCAGCTTGGATCCACAGGGAACCACCGGGGAGCTGTTTTTT.

The J gene is TRBJ2-7, the V gene TRBV3-1 (or the pseudogene TRBV3-2); tentatively, D is TRBD2 (7 bases). Germline CDR1 reads LGHDT; CDR2 reads YNNKEL (reference sequence). This CDR3 has 14 amino acids. Trimming took off 1 base at V and 4 bases at J, with 11 bases between the two ends. CDR3 coding DNA: TGTGCCAGCAGCCAAGGGGGGGGGCCATACGAGCAGTACTTC. It is translated as CASSQGGGPYEQYF.

The gene calls are TRBV21-1 and TRBJ1-3; the D call in the table, TRBD1, was not verified against the DNA. TRBV21-1 is a listed pseudogene. The CDR3 extends over 15 amino acids. The CDR3 loop is CASSKVSGEGNTIYF. In DNA form, the CDR3 reads TGTGCCAGCAGCAAAGTTTCAGGGGAAGGAAACACCATATATTTT.

This clone was observed a handful of times. The chain has TRBV19 and TRBJ2-1; D gene uncertain. Germline values: CDR1 LNHDA, CDR2 SQIVND (reference sequence). This CDR3 comprises 14 residues. V dropped 6 bases and J dropped 3 bases, with 12 bases sitting between them. CDR3 protein: CASRGVLIYNEQFF. CDR3 DNA sequence: TGTGCCAGTAGAGGAGTGTTAATCTACAATGAGCAGTTCTTC. Filled out from reference TRBV19 and TRBJ2-1, the complete variable domain reads DGGITQSPKYLFRKEGQNVTLSCEQNLNHDAMYWYRQDPGQGLRLIYYSQIVNDFQKGDIAEGYSVSREKKESFPLTVTSAQKNPTAFYLCASRGVLIYNEQFFGPGTRLTVL.

The chain uses TRBV3-1 (or the pseudogene TRBV3-2) and TRBJ1-6; D gene unclear. The CDR3 is made up of 15 amino acids. Between the trimmed V and J ends, which lost 4 bases and 9 bases, there was a span of 16 bases. CDR1 is LGHDT, CDR2 YNNKEL, per germline (reference sequence). CDR3 nucleotide sequence: TGTGCCAGCAGCCGAGTAGGTTTAGTAGGTTCACCCCTCCACTTT. Its protein product is CASSRVGLVGSPLHF.

The V and J genes are TRBV6-1 and TRBJ1-2, with TRBD1 matching 10 bases. The J segment lost 8 bases and the V segment lost 3 bases, leaving 3 bases of the junction unmatched. The CDR3 runs to 13 residues. Per the germline V gene, CDR1 is MNHNS and CDR2 is SASEGT. The CDR3 DNA follows: TGTGCCAGCAGTGACGAGACAGGGGGCGGCTACACCTTC. This sequence encodes CASSDETGGGYTF.

The chain carries TRBV19 and TRBJ1-2; D unresolved. Germline V gene data show CDR1 as LNHDA and CDR2 as SQIVND (reference sequence). V gave up 5 bases and J gave up 5 bases, with 12 bases separating them. The CDR3 totals 13 residues. For the CDR3, the DNA is TGTGCCAGTAGTCTAGGCATGGGATATGGCTACACCTTC. Residues: CASSLGMGYGYTF.

J is TRBJ2-3 and V is TRBV3-1 (or the pseudogene TRBV3-2), with a possible D match to TRBD1 (6 bases). Trimming shortened V by 1 base and J by 3 bases, and 11 bases separated the two germline ends. CDR1 LGHDT and CDR2 YNNKEL come from the germline V gene (reference sequence). CDR3 size: 15 residues. CDR3 in amino acids: CASSQVFGQTDTQYF. For the CDR3, the DNA is TGTGCCAGCAGCCAAGTCTTTGGACAGACAGATACGCAGTATTTT.

This sequence joins TRBV2 and TRBJ1-2; TRBD1 aligns across 8 bases. The CDR3 totals 12 residues. Germline loops: CDR1 SNHLY, CDR2 FYNNEI. Losses at the gene ends were 7 bases for V and 8 bases for J; bases not matched to a gene: 6. The CDR3 loop reads CASNGDRNGYTF. CDR3 sequence (DNA): TGTGCCAGCAATGGGGACAGGAACGGCTACACCTTC.

The chain is built from TRBV19 and TRBJ2-2; D is perhaps TRBD1 (6 bases). V was trimmed by 2 bases and J by 4 bases, leaving 11 bases between them. This CDR3 spans 15 amino acids. The germline CDR1 and CDR2 sequences are LNHDA and SQIVND (reference sequence). The CDR3 region is CASSILGAGTGELFF. CDR3 sequence (DNA): TGTGCCAGTAGTATACTGGGGGCTGGCACCGGGGAGCTGTTTTTT.

This chain links TRBV19 with TRBJ1-1; weak D call: TRBD1 (6 bases). The ends were cut back, 7 bases at V and 2 bases at J, with 17 bases in the middle. This CDR3 spans 15 amino acids. The germline CDR1 and CDR2 sequences are LNHDA and SQIVND (reference sequence). The CDR3 loop reads CASTPDRAENTEAFF. CDR3 nucleotides: TGTGCCAGTACCCCGGACAGAGCTGAAAACACTGAAGCTTTCTTT.

The V call is TRBV6-5, the J call TRBJ2-3; 7 bases match TRBD2. The CDR3 totals 12 residues. Looked up from germline, CDR1 is MNHEY and CDR2 is SVGAGI. The V gene end was trimmed by 7 bases and the J gene end by 4 bases; junction bases not matched to a gene: 2. This CDR3 is CASNRGADTQYF. The CDR3 coding sequence is TGTGCCAGCAACCGGGGGGCAGATACGCAGTATTTT.

The chain employs TRBV7-9 and TRBJ2-1, with D possibly being TRBD1 (6 bases). CDR1 and CDR2 from the germline V gene are SEHNR and FQNEAQ (reference sequence). V was trimmed by 3 bases and J by 7 bases, leaving 19 bases between them. This CDR3 has 16 amino acids. The CDR3 DNA follows: TGTGCCAGCAGCTTCACTTTGGAACCAAGGGGGAATGAGCAGTTCTTC. Its translation: CASSFTLEPRGNEQFF.

The chain has TRBV10-3 and TRBJ2-7; no reliable D call. This CDR3 spans 13 amino acids. Germline V CDR1 and CDR2: ENHRY, SYGVKD. Trimming cost V 4 bases and J 5 bases, with 12 bases left between them. CDR3 residues: CAISGPGANEQYF. CDR3 bases: TGTGCCATCAGTGGTCCCGGTGCAAACGAGCAGTACTTC.